Each of the 14 T cell receptor beta chains below was sequenced from the same sample in a study of T cell responses to AZD1222 COVID-19 vaccine. Assay: immunoSEQ multiplex PCR; the TCRdb copy retains only in-frame clones and omits some. The sample carries more than 140,000 clones, 88% recorded once. The sample consisted of peripheral blood, taken on day 0 of AZD1222 vaccination. The receptor source for this set is an adult in good health.

J is TRBJ2-7 and V is TRBV5-8; possibly TRBD1 or TRBD2 for D (5 bases each). V lost 5 bases and J 6 bases, leaving 18 bases between the germline ends. Per germline, CDR1 SGHTS and CDR2 YDEGEE. This CDR3 region has 14 residues. CDR3 coding DNA: TGTGCCAGCAGTTTAACCGGGGCCTCCCCCGAGCAGTACTTC. Translation gives CASSLTGASPEQYF.

V gene TRBV5-1 combines with J gene TRBJ2-3; D may be TRBD1 (5 bases). Germline CDR1 is SGHRS and CDR2 is YFSETQ. The CDR3 contains 13 residues. The V and J ends lost 0 bases and 8 bases respectively, with 10 bases between them. The CDR3 nucleotides read TGCGCCAGCAGCTTGGGTCAGGGCCTTACGCAGTATTTT. Amino acids: CASSLGQGLTQYF.

This chain joins TRBV11-3 and TRBJ2-1; no clear D gene. The CDR3 totals 14 residues. Trimming shortened V by 5 bases and J by 0 bases, and 8 bases separated the two germline ends. CDR1 SGHNT and CDR2 YENEEA come from the germline V gene. DNA for the CDR3: TGTGCCAGCAGCGGGCCGAGCTCCTACAATGAGCAGTTCTTC. It yields the protein CASSGPSSYNEQFF.

The chain is built from TRBV5-1 and TRBJ2-3, with 12 nucleotides matching TRBD2. Germline V lookup: CDR1 SGHRS, CDR2 YFSETQ. Trimming removed 1 base from V and 6 bases from J; junction bases left unmatched: 3. The CDR3 covers 15 residues. CDR3 residues: CASSLRGLAGDTQYF. The CDR3 DNA follows: TGCGCCAGCAGCTTGAGGGGACTAGCGGGTGATACGCAGTATTTT. The complete variable domain, with remaining parts taken from reference TRBV5-1 and TRBJ2-3, reads KAGVTQTPRYLIKTRGQQVTLSCSPISGHRSVSWYQQTPGQGLQFLFEYFSETQRNKGNFPGRFSGRQFSNSRSEMNVSTLELGDSALYLCASSLRGLAGDTQYFGPGTRLTVL.

V is TRBV5-4 and J is TRBJ2-7; D remains unclear. V lost 0 bases and J lost 2, with 6 bases in between. The CDR3 spans 13 residues. Germline V gene data show CDR1 as SGHNT and CDR2 as YYREEE (reference sequence). CDR3 DNA sequence: TGTGCCAGCAGCTTGGGCGGCCCCTACGAGCAGTACTTC. This gives the protein CASSLGGPYEQYF.

This clone came up once. This chain links TRBV19 with TRBJ2-1; D gene ambiguous. The germline gives CDR1 LNHDA, CDR2 SQIVND (reference sequence). Trimming pared 3 bases from V and 3 bases from J, leaving 9 bases between. The CDR3 has 14 amino acids. The DNA of the CDR3 is TGTGCCAGTAGTATCCGTGGCGGCTACAATGAGCAGTTCTTC. Translated: CASSIRGGYNEQFF.

The chain combines TRBV5-1 with TRBJ1-1, with 8 bases identical to TRBD1. Germline V gives CDR1 SGHRS, CDR2 YFSETQ. The J segment lost 6 bases and the V segment lost 0 bases, leaving 10 bases of the junction unmatched. The CDR3 loop spans 16 amino acids. Here the CDR3 DNA reads TGCGCCAGCAGCTTGGGGGCAGGGGGCTTTATTGCTGAAGCTTTCTTT. This gives the protein CASSLGAGGFIAEAFF.

J is TRBJ2-5 and V is TRBV18, with D possibly matching TRBD2 (5 bases). V dropped 6 bases and J dropped 5 bases, with 7 bases sitting between them. Germline V gene data show CDR1 as KGHSH and CDR2 as LQKENI. The CDR3 is 11 amino acids. Written as DNA, the CDR3 is TGTGCCAGCTCCGGAGGCGAGACCCAGTACTTC. Protein sequence: CASSGGETQYF.

The sample holds one count of this clone. The gene calls are TRBV7-2 and TRBJ1-5, with D tentatively TRBD1 (5 bases). Germline V gene sequence: CDR1 SGHTA, CDR2 FQGNSA. V dropped 3 bases and J dropped 4 bases, with 19 bases sitting between them. The CDR3 totals 17 residues. CDR3 coding DNA: TGTGCCAGCAGCTTTTACGTCCCCGGGGGTCGGAATCAGCCCCAGCATTTT. It encodes CASSFYVPGGRNQPQHF.

The chain is built from TRBV29-1 and TRBJ1-5; the match to TRBD1 covers 8 bases. The CDR3 is made up of 13 amino acids. CDR1 SQVTM and CDR2 ANQGSEA come from the germline V gene. With 4 bases clipped from V and 4 bases from J, the junction kept 3 bases outside the gene matches. CDR3 sequence reads: CSVVQGENQPQHF. The CDR3 coding sequence is TGCAGCGTTGTACAGGGGGAAAATCAGCCCCAGCATTTT.

The chain joins TRBV7-2 to TRBJ2-1; the D is unclear. Deletions cut 4 bases from V and 9 bases from J, with 10 bases between. The CDR3 covers 12 residues. The V gene's germline CDR1 is SGHTA and CDR2 FQGNSA. CDR3 protein: CASSSQLSEQFF. The CDR3 DNA reads TGTGCCAGCAGCTCACAGTTGAGTGAGCAGTTCTTC.

The chain joins TRBV4-3 to TRBJ2-1; 8 bases match TRBD2. This CDR3 has 14 amino acids. The germline gives CDR1 LGHNA, CDR2 YSLEER. V lost 2 bases, J lost 8 bases, and 5 bases stayed unmatched. The CDR3 reads CASSQRLAPDEQFF. CDR3 nucleotide sequence: TGCGCCAGCAGCCAACGACTAGCGCCTGATGAGCAGTTCTTC.

The chain recombines TRBV5-4 with TRBJ2-7; possibly TRBD1 or TRBD2 for D (5 bases each). Trimming took off 3 bases at V and 0 bases at J, with 10 bases between the two ends. The length of the CDR3 is 14 residues. Germline V gene lookup returns CDR1 SGHNT and CDR2 YYREEE (reference sequence). The CDR3 sequence is CASSSGPASYEQYF. The CDR3 DNA is TGTGCCAGCAGCTCGGGGCCTGCCTCCTACGAGCAGTACTTC.

The V and J genes are TRBV5-8 and TRBJ2-1, with 7 bases lining up with TRBD2. The germline CDR1 and CDR2 sequences are SGHTS and YDEGEE. CDR3 length equals 15 residues. The V and J ends lost 3 bases and 4 bases, in that order; junction bases with no gene match: 7. CDR3 DNA: TGTGCCAGCAGCTCTAGCGGCATTAAATACAATGAGCAGTTCTTC. Translation gives CASSSSGIKYNEQFF.